The rows below give T cell receptor beta chains drawn from one sample of a study of shared clonotypes between healthy human individuals. The repertoire was sequenced with immunoSEQ multiplex PCR; TCRdb's copy has only in-frame clones and lacks some. The table records approximately 500,000 clones, about three quarters of them present only once. Input material: PBMCs. These receptor sequences come from a middle-aged woman in good health. Some clones in this sample may be carry-over from other donors' samples. Both conserved end residues are part of each CDR3. A D gene is named only where the DNA matches it firmly. Clone size is shown for a subset of rows, as once, few, many or a class of expanded clone.

V gene: TRBV9
CDR3 length: 15
D gene: .
clone size: few
J gene: TRBJ1-1
CDR3 DNA: TGTGCCAGCAGCGTGGAAGTCAGTTGGAGCACTGAAGCTTTCTTT
CDR3 protein: CASSVEVSWSTEAFF

V gene: TRBV6-1
CDR3 length: 13
D gene: .
clone size: .
J gene: TRBJ2-1
CDR3 DNA: TGTGCCAGCATAAGGGAACAGAGGAATGAGCAGTTCTTC
CDR3 protein: CASIREQRNEQFF

V gene: TRBV9
CDR3 length: 15
D gene: .
clone size: .
J gene: TRBJ2-2
CDR3 DNA: TGTGCCAGCAGCGCCACGGCCCTGAACACCGGGGAGCTGTTTTTT
CDR3 protein: CASSATALNTGELFF

V gene: TRBV4-2
CDR3 length: 13
D gene: TRBD1
clone size: once
J gene: TRBJ2-7
CDR3 DNA: TGTGCCAGCAGCCCCGACAGGGGCTACGAGCAGTACTTC
CDR3 protein: CASSPDRGYEQYF

V gene: TRBV27
CDR3 length: 14
D gene: TRBD1
clone size: .
J gene: TRBJ1-2
CDR3 DNA: TGTGCCAGCAGGCGGGTAGCAGGGGGGGATGGCTACACCTTC
CDR3 protein: CASRRVAGGDGYTF

V gene: TRBV2
CDR3 length: 15
D gene: .
clone size: .
J gene: TRBJ2-3
CDR3 DNA: TGTGCCAGCTGGTTGTCAGATATCCCCTCAGATACGCAGTATTTT
CDR3 protein: CASWLSDIPSDTQYF

V gene: TRBV28
CDR3 length: 16
D gene: .
clone size: .
J gene: TRBJ2-6
CDR3 DNA: TGTGCCAGCAGCCCCACAGGTAGCTCTGGGGCCAACGTCCTGACTTTC
CDR3 protein: CASSPTGSSGANVLTF

V gene: TRBV7-2
CDR3 length: 16
D gene: .
clone size: .
J gene: TRBJ1-2
CDR3 DNA: TGTGCCAGCAGCTTAGAGTTGGCAGGGGAGGGCTATGGCTACACCTTC
CDR3 protein: CASSLELAGEGYGYTF

V gene: TRBV6-1
CDR3 length: 14
D gene: .
clone size: .
J gene: TRBJ2-7
CDR3 DNA: TGTGCCAGCAGTGAAGCGTTACTAATCTACGAGCAGTACTTC
CDR3 protein: CASSEALLIYEQYF

V gene: TRBV5-1
CDR3 length: 15
D gene: .
clone size: .
J gene: TRBJ1-4
CDR3 DNA: TGCGCCAGCAGCTTAACCGGAACATTAGGGGAAAAACTGTTTTTT
CDR3 protein: CASSLTGTLGEKLFF

V gene: TRBV9
CDR3 length: 12
D gene: TRBD2
clone size: .
J gene: TRBJ2-3
CDR3 DNA: TGTGCCAGCAATAGCGGGAGGGATACGCAGTATTTT
CDR3 protein: CASNSGRDTQYF

V gene: TRBV10-2
CDR3 length: 15
D gene: .
clone size: .
J gene: TRBJ2-2
CDR3 DNA: TGCGCCAGCAGTGAGTTAGGGACGAACACCGGGGAGCTGTTTTTT
CDR3 protein: CASSELGTNTGELFF

V gene: TRBV28
CDR3 length: 16
D gene: TRBD1
clone size: .
J gene: TRBJ1-1
CDR3 DNA: TGTGCCAGCAGTTCCGGGACAGTGGATGGGAACACTGAAGCTTTCTTT
CDR3 protein: CASSSGTVDGNTEAFF

V gene: TRBV28
CDR3 length: 15
D gene: TRBD1
clone size: .
J gene: TRBJ2-5
CDR3 DNA: TGTGCCAGCAGTCCACTGACAGGGTCGGTAGAGACCCAGTACTTC
CDR3 protein: CASSPLTGSVETQYF

V gene: TRBV7-2
CDR3 length: 14
D gene: .
clone size: .
J gene: TRBJ2-7
CDR3 DNA: TGTGCCAGCAGCTTAGATACTCCAACCTACGAGCAGTACTTC
CDR3 protein: CASSLDTPTYEQYF

V gene: TRBV7-9
CDR3 length: 17
D gene: .
clone size: .
J gene: TRBJ2-6
CDR3 DNA: TGTGCCAGCAGCCAGATAGATGGAGGTTTTGGGGCCAACGTCCTGACTTTC
CDR3 protein: CASSQIDGGFGANVLTF

V gene: TRBV25-1
CDR3 length: 15
D gene: .
clone size: few
J gene: TRBJ2-2
CDR3 DNA: TGTGCCAGCAGTGAATGGGGCCTAAACACCGGGGAGCTGTTTTTT
CDR3 protein: CASSEWGLNTGELFF

V gene: TRBV28
CDR3 length: 15
D gene: TRBD2
clone size: .
J gene: TRBJ2-5
CDR3 DNA: TGTGCCAGCAGTCCCTGGACTAGCGGGCAAGAGACCCAGTACTTC
CDR3 protein: CASSPWTSGQETQYF

V gene: TRBV11-2
CDR3 length: 15
D gene: .
clone size: .
J gene: TRBJ2-7
CDR3 DNA: TGTGCCAGCACCAAAGGAGCAGCGGGTCACTACGAGCAGTACTTC
CDR3 protein: CASTKGAAGHYEQYF

V gene: TRBV5-1
CDR3 length: 13
D gene: .
clone size: .
J gene: TRBJ2-7
CDR3 DNA: TGCGCCAGCAGCTCTACCACAGGAACCGAGCAGTACTTC
CDR3 protein: CASSSTTGTEQYF

V gene: TRBV28
CDR3 length: 15
D gene: TRBD2
clone size: .
J gene: TRBJ2-1
CDR3 DNA: TGTGCCAGCAGTTCAGGCGGGGGGGGCTACAATGAGCAGTTCTTC
CDR3 protein: CASSSGGGGYNEQFF

V gene: TRBV5-1
CDR3 length: 15
D gene: TRBD2
clone size: .
J gene: TRBJ2-1
CDR3 DNA: TGCGCCAGCAGCTCAGTAGCGGGAGACCTCAATGAGCAGTTCTTC
CDR3 protein: CASSSVAGDLNEQFF

V gene: TRBV2
CDR3 length: 16
D gene: TRBD2
clone size: .
J gene: TRBJ2-1
CDR3 DNA: TGTGCCAGCAGTGACATCGAGCGGGAGATTAACAATGAGCAGTTCTTC
CDR3 protein: CASSDIEREINNEQFF

V gene: TRBV5-6
CDR3 length: 15
D gene: .
clone size: .
J gene: TRBJ1-1
CDR3 DNA: TGTGCCAGCAGCTTGGATACAGGGAAGAACACTGAAGCTTTCTTT
CDR3 protein: CASSLDTGKNTEAFF